Following are 13 T cell receptor beta chains from one sample sequenced in a study of siplizumab effects on memory and regulatory T cells. Data came from immunoSEQ multiplex PCR; TCRdb stores just in-frame clones and leaves some out. The profile shows tens of thousands of clones, over 95% of them singletons. Sequences were obtained from naive CD4+ T cells sorted from blood. These receptors came from a human donor in good health.

The gene calls are TRBV5-1 and TRBJ1-6, with 8 nucleotides matching TRBD1. The CDR3 has 13 amino acids. V shed 4 bases and J 15 bases; nucleotides not matched to a gene: 9. Germline-derived CDR1 and CDR2 are SGHRS and YFSETQ. DNA for the CDR3: TGCGCCAGCAGCAGAGCGGACAGGGCGAACCTCCACTTT. Its translation: CASSRADRANLHF.

Worth noting for this clone: This sample includes further DNA sequences coding for the same CDR3. The rearrangement joins TRBV30 to TRBJ2-7; 9 nucleotides agree with TRBD1. Germline-derived CDR1 and CDR2 are GTSNPN and SVGIG (reference sequence). The CDR3 is made up of 15 amino acids. The V gene end was trimmed by 3 bases and the J gene end by 4 bases; junction bases not matched to a gene: 10. The CDR3 coding sequence is TGTGCCTGGAGGGGAGGGGGGACAGGGAGGTACGAGCAGTACTTC. It is translated as CAWRGGGTGRYEQYF. Using reference TRBV30 and TRBJ2-7 for the parts outside the CDR3, the full variable domain is SQTIHQWPATLVQPVGSPLSLECTVEGTSNPNLYWYRQAAGRGLQLLFYSVGIGQISSEVPQNLSASRPQDRQFILSSKKLLLSDSGFYLCAWRGGGTGRYEQYFGPGTRLTVT.

The chain joins TRBV4-3 to TRBJ2-2; weak D call: TRBD2 (5 bases). The V gene lost 1 base and the J gene lost 1 base, with 10 bases spanning the gap. The CDR3 runs 16 residues. CDR1 and CDR2 from the germline V gene are LGHNA and YSLEER. In DNA form, the CDR3 reads TGCGCCAGCAGCCAAGCTAGGGCGGGGAACACCGGGGAGCTGTTTTTT. This translates into CASSQARAGNTGELFF.

The chain combines TRBV30 with TRBJ1-2; 9 nucleotides match TRBD1. V shed 4 bases and J 0 bases; nucleotides not matched to a gene: 12. CDR1 GTSNPN and CDR2 SVGIG come from the germline V gene (reference sequence). This CDR3 has 17 residues. The CDR3 region is CAWKTGTGYKANYGYTF. As DNA, the CDR3 is TGTGCCTGGAAGACTGGGACAGGGTACAAAGCTAACTATGGCTACACCTTC.

The V and J genes are TRBV7-9 and TRBJ2-2; D is possibly TRBD1 (5 bases). CDR1 and CDR2 (germline): SEHNR, FQNEAQ (reference sequence). The CDR3 has 15 residues. Trimming left V 5 bases short and J 2 bases short, with 12 bases between. DNA of the CDR3: TGTGCCAGCAGCCAAATCACAGGAAACACCGGGGAGCTGTTTTTT. As protein: CASSQITGNTGELFF.

The genes are TRBV4-2 and TRBJ2-7, with 9 bases aligning to TRBD2. Germline V gene sequence: CDR1 LGHNA, CDR2 YNFKEQ. V was clipped by 0 bases and J by 6 bases; unmatched bases: 9. The CDR3 runs to 16 residues. CDR3 sequence reads: CASSQDLSGGPTEQYF. Here the CDR3 DNA reads TGTGCCAGCAGCCAAGATCTAAGCGGGGGGCCTACCGAGCAGTACTTC.

The chain recombines TRBV7-2 with TRBJ2-1, with D possibly matching TRBD2 (6 bases). V shed 2 bases and J shed 1 base, with 12 bases lying between them. Germline V gene sequence: CDR1 SGHTA, CDR2 FQGNSA. This CDR3 is built from 16 residues. Written as DNA, the CDR3 is TGTGCCAGCAGCTTAAGGTGGGGGGAATCCTACAATGAGCAGTTCTTC. Its protein is CASSLRWGESYNEQFF.

In DNA, the CDR3 is TGCAGCGTTGAAGATAGGGCAGGAACGTTCTTC. Amino acids: CSVEDRAGTFF. V usage is TRBV29-1 and J usage is TRBJ2-1; D not resolved. The ends were cut back, 0 bases at V and 15 bases at J, with 12 bases in the middle. The CDR3 is 11 residues long. The germline gives CDR1 SQVTM, CDR2 ANQGSEA.

The rearrangement uses TRBV5-1 and TRBJ2-2; TRBD1 matches 11 bases. Losses at the gene ends were 0 bases for V and 5 bases for J; bases not matched to a gene: 3. The CDR3 loop spans 16 amino acids. CDR1 and CDR2 (germline): SGHRS, YFSETQ. In DNA form, the CDR3 reads TGCGCCAGCAGCTTGGCTGGGACAGGGGGAACCGGGGAGCTGTTTTTT. Residues: CASSLAGTGGTGELFF. The entire variable domain, with the rest obtained from reference TRBV5-1 and TRBJ2-2, is as follows: KAGVTQTPRYLIKTRGQQVTLSCSPISGHRSVSWYQQTPGQGLQFLFEYFSETQRNKGNFPGRFSGRQFSNSRSEMNVSTLELGDSALYLCASSLAGTGGTGELFFGEGSRLTVL.

J is TRBJ2-1 and V is TRBV28, with 9 bases that match TRBD1. Looked up from germline, CDR1 is MDHEN and CDR2 is SYDVKM. The length of the CDR3 is 15 residues. With 5 bases clipped from V and 3 bases from J, the junction kept 5 bases outside the gene matches. The chain's CDR3 is CASSPWTGVYNEQFF. The CDR3 DNA reads TGTGCCAGCAGTCCGTGGACAGGGGTCTACAATGAGCAGTTCTTC.

The chain recombines TRBV18 with TRBJ1-4; unclear D gene. CDR1 is KGHSH, CDR2 LQKENI, per germline. The CDR3 covers 13 residues. The V end lost 3 bases, the J end lost 8 bases, and 10 bases lay between the germline ends. The CDR3 protein is CASSPLTTEKLFF. The CDR3 coding sequence is TGTGCCAGCTCACCCCTAACCACCGAAAAACTGTTTTTT.

This clone was seen a single time. This chain joins TRBV5-1 and TRBJ1-1; D call uncertain. V shed 0 bases and J shed 5 bases, with 14 bases lying between them. The germline gives CDR1 SGHRS, CDR2 YFSETQ. The CDR3 covers 15 residues. The CDR3 DNA reads as TGCGCCAGCAGCTTGGTGGCCACCCAAGGGACTGAAGCTTTCTTT. It encodes CASSLVATQGTEAFF.

This rearrangement joins TRBV14 to TRBJ2-3; D not certain. There are 15 residues in the CDR3. The germline V gene has CDR1 SGHDN and CDR2 FVKESK. V lost 1 base and J 2 bases, leaving 10 bases between the germline ends. The DNA for the CDR3 is TGTGCCAGCAGCCAAGTAGCCAGGAACACAGATACGCAGTATTTT. It codes for CASSQVARNTDTQYF.